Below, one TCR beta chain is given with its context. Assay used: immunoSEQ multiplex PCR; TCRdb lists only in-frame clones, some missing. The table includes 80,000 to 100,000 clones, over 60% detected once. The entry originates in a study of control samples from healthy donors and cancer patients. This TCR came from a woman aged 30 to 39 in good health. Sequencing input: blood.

CDR3 coding DNA: TGTGCCAGCAGCTCCCCAGGGGAAGCTTTCTTT. Translated: CASSSPGEAFF. The chain recombines TRBV7-9 with TRBJ1-1; the D gene is possibly TRBD1 (5 bases). The length of the CDR3 is 11 residues. Germline V gene lookup returns CDR1 SEHNR and CDR2 FQNEAQ (reference sequence). V was clipped by 4 bases and J by 8 bases, with 8 bases between them.